This TCR beta chain was identified in a study of T-cell reconstitution after alpha-beta-depleted transplantation in children. Study-level results: Newly made T cells mostly supplied T-cell counts and diversity one year after transplant. As was reported, about two months after transplant, alpha-beta T cells came from several hundred expanded graft clones.

Preparation of the TCRbeta library used unique molecular identifiers. MiXCR, run by TCRdb on the PCR reads, gives a single entry per CDR3 protein. The sample has hundreds of thousands of distinct CDR3 sequences, around 16% seen once. This clonotype was seen ten or more times. The antigen is not known. The receptor comes from a male patient aged 2 to 9 who had a stem cell transplant for acute lymphoblastic leukemia, so the T cells may come from the graft donor. The sample in question was PBMCs, mostly from graft donor cells, obtained 360 days after TCRalphabeta/CD19-depleted stem cell transplant.

The CDR3 DNA reads TGTGCCAGCAGCTTGGGACAGGGGATGGAGACCCAGTACTTC. The encoded protein is CASSLGQGMETQYF. The chain recombines TRBV7-2 with TRBJ2-5; 10 nucleotides agree with TRBD1. The CDR3 runs to 14 residues. Germline CDR1 SGHTA, CDR2 FQGNSA. Germline trimming cut 3 bases from V and 5 bases from J; bases unmatched to any gene: 3.